A selection of T cell receptor beta chains follows, all from one sample in a study of blood T cell repertoires in COVID-19. The assay was immunoSEQ multiplex PCR, and TCRdb's table has in-frame clones only and misses some. The table shows about 150,000 clones, with under 90% occurring only once. Sequencing input: PBMCs or T cells enriched from blood (not recorded which). The receptors shown here come from a man in his fifties who had recovered from COVID-19. The CDR3 runs from the conserved cysteine through the conserved F or W. The D gene is left open where the match is weak. Where a row states a size, it is once, few, many or the class of an expanded clone; other rows omit it.

>-|TRBD1|TRBV6-2/TRBV6-3|16|TRBJ1-1
TGTGCCAGCAGTTACGACAGGGGGCGCGTGGACACTGAAGCTTTCTTT
CASSYDRGRVDTEAFF
>-|-|TRBV5-1|14|TRBJ2-5
TGCGCCAGCAACCCTGCAGGGTGGGAAGAGACCCAGTACTTC
CASNPAGWEETQYF
>-|-|TRBV6-5|16|TRBJ1-1
TGTGCCAGCAGTTACTCCTCCAGGGTTGCGAACACTGAAGCTTTCTTT
CASSYSSRVANTEAFF
>-|TRBD1|TRBV7-8|15|TRBJ1-5
TGTGCCAGCAAAAAGGAACAGGGGGCATGGCAGCCCCAGCATTTT
CASKKEQGAWQPQHF
>few|TRBD2|TRBV9|16|TRBJ2-2
TGTGCCAGCAGCGCAATTAGCGGGGGTCCCACCGGGGAGCTGTTTTTT
CASSAISGGPTGELFF
>-|-|TRBV3-1/TRBV3-2|14|TRBJ1-3
TGTGCCAGCAGCCCAACAGGGACCGGAAACACCATATATTTT
CASSPTGTGNTIYF
>-|TRBD1|TRBV27|18|TRBJ1-1
TGTGCCAGCAGTTCCCTCCTCGGACAGGGGGGAGGAAACACTGAAGCTTTCTTT
CASSSLLGQGGGNTEAFF
>-|-|TRBV29-1|13|TRBJ1-1
TGCAGCGTTGAAGGGGCGGGTGTAACTGAAGCTTTCTTT
CSVEGAGVTEAFF
>-|TRBD2|TRBV27|16|TRBJ2-3
TGTGCCAGCAGCCGGGGACTAGCGGTGATCACAGATACGCAGTATTTT
CASSRGLAVITDTQYF
>-|TRBD1|TRBV6-2/TRBV6-3|15|TRBJ1-2
TGTGCCAGCAGTTACCTCCGACAGGGGCACTATGGCTACACCTTC
CASSYLRQGHYGYTF
>-|TRBD1|TRBV6-5|14|TRBJ1-1
TGTGCCAGTCGACAGGGGGCCTCGGTCACTGAAGCTTTCTTT
CASRQGASVTEAFF
>-|TRBD1|TRBV5-4|16|TRBJ1-1
TGTGCCAGCAGCCCCACACCGGGACAGACGAACACTGAAGCTTTCTTT
CASSPTPGQTNTEAFF
>-|TRBD1|TRBV10-1|19|TRBJ1-6
TGCGCCAGCAGTGAGTCCCTCCTAGGGGACAGGGGGCTCCATTCACCCCTCCACTTT
CASSESLLGDRGLHSPLHF
>-|-|TRBV4-1|14|TRBJ1-4
TGCGCCAGCAGCCAAGATAATCTGAATGAAAAACTGTTTTTT
CASSQDNLNEKLFF
>-|TRBD2|TRBV5-1|18|TRBJ2-2
TGCGCCAGCAGCGCGCCCGCCGGGACTAGAGCCAACACCGGGGAGCTGTTTTTT
CASSAPAGTRANTGELFF
>few|-|TRBV27|13|TRBJ2-7
TGTGCCAGCAGCATCGGACAGCGGTACGAGCAGTACTTC
CASSIGQRYEQYF
>-|TRBD1|TRBV13|13|TRBJ1-1
TGTGCCAGCAGCCGTACAGGGGCGTGGGGTGGTTTCTTT
CASSRTGAWGGFF
>-|-|TRBV9|15|TRBJ1-2
TGTGCCAGCAGCGGTAGTGGAGGCAGGGAGGATGGCTACACCTTC
CASSGSGGREDGYTF
>-|TRBD1|TRBV7-2|17|TRBJ1-5
TGTGCCAGCAGCTTAGGGCGGGGGGGACAGCCTAATCAGCCCCAGCATTTT
CASSLGRGGQPNQPQHF
>-|-|TRBV11-2|11|TRBJ1-1
TGTGCCAGCAGCTTAGTAGAAAGAGCTTTCTTT
CASSLVERAFF
>-|-|TRBV21-1|15|TRBJ1-4
TGTGCCAGCAGCAAATCGGTGCAGGGTAACGAAAAACTGTTTTTT
CASSKSVQGNEKLFF
>-|-|TRBV30|13|TRBJ2-1
TGTGCCTGGAGTGCGTCAGGGGTGGGAGAGCAGTTCTTC
CAWSASGVGEQFF
>-|-|TRBV21-1|16|TRBJ2-1
TGTGCCAGCAGCACCCGAGGGGGTCCTTTAGGCAATGAGCAGTTCTTC
CASSTRGGPLGNEQFF
>-|-|TRBV5-8|13|TRBJ2-7
TGTGCCAGCAGATCCCGGGACAACTACGAGCAGTACTTC
CASRSRDNYEQYF
>-|-|TRBV12-5|17|TRBJ1-6
TGTGCTAGTGGTCTCCCCCCAAGACAGGTTATCAGTTCACCCCTCCACTTT
CASGLPPRQVISSPLHF
>-|-|TRBV7-8|15|TRBJ2-5
TGTGCCAGCAGCTCAACGGGGAGACTTCAAGAGACCCAGTACTTC
CASSSTGRLQETQYF
>once|TRBD2|TRBV29-1|14|TRBJ2-1
TGCAGCGTTGTGGGACTAGCGGGGGCAAATGAGCAGTTCTTC
CSVVGLAGANEQFF
>-|TRBD1|TRBV19|17|TRBJ2-3
TGTGCCAGTAGTGCGACAGGGAAAGGACCGAACACAGATACGCAGTATTTT
CASSATGKGPNTDTQYF
>-|TRBD1|TRBV19|15|TRBJ1-2
TGTGCCAGTAGTCCGGGGGGACAGGGACGCTATGGCTACACCTTC
CASSPGGQGRYGYTF
>-|-|TRBV15|13|TRBJ1-6
TGTGCCACCAGCCCGGGCCCGGGGTCACCCCTCCACTTT
CATSPGPGSPLHF
>-|TRBD1|TRBV5-4|15|TRBJ2-5
TGTGCCAGCAGCTTGGGCCAGGGGGTCCAAGAGACCCAGTACTTC
CASSLGQGVQETQYF
>once|TRBD1|TRBV24-1|16|TRBJ1-5
TGTGCCCCCGAGTTGTGGACAGGCGATAGCAATCAGCCCCAGCATTTT
CAPELWTGDSNQPQHF
>-|-|TRBV25-1|15|TRBJ1-1
TGTGCCAGCAGTGAATATGGAGGGAAGAACACTGAAGCTTTCTTT
CASSEYGGKNTEAFF
>-|TRBD2|TRBV3-1/TRBV3-2|15|TRBJ2-5
TGTGCCAGCAGCCAAAAGGGGACTAGCAAAGAGACCCAGTACTTC
CASSQKGTSKETQYF
>-|-|TRBV19|14|TRBJ1-1
TGTGCCACCGCCCAAGGCGGGCTGACCACTGAAGCTTTCTTT
CATAQGGLTTEAFF
>-|-|TRBV4-1|14|TRBJ2-3
TGCGCCAGCAGCCAAGTAGTTGGAGTGGATACGCAGTATTTT
CASSQVVGVDTQYF
>-|TRBD1|TRBV18|19|TRBJ1-2
TGTGCCAGCTCACCACCTAAGGGACAGGGCCACCCGGGAGGCTATGGCTACACCTTC
CASSPPKGQGHPGGYGYTF
>-|TRBD2|TRBV27|15|TRBJ2-1
TGTGCCAGCAGTTTTTTTCGGGGGGGCTACAATGAGCAGTTCTTC
CASSFFRGGYNEQFF
>-|TRBD1|TRBV5-1|15|TRBJ1-6
TGCGCCAGCAGCCCGTGGACAGGGGAGAATTCACCCCTCCACTTT
CASSPWTGENSPLHF
>-|TRBD1|TRBV2|15|TRBJ1-5
TGTGCCAGCAGTGACAACAGGGGAAGCAATCAGCCCCAGCATTTT
CASSDNRGSNQPQHF
>few|-|TRBV18|14|TRBJ1-1
TGTGCCAGCTCACCACCGGACAAAAACACTGAAGCTTTCTTT
CASSPPDKNTEAFF
>-|-|TRBV6-2/TRBV6-3|13|TRBJ2-7
TGTGCCAGCAGTTACTCGGGCATTTACGAGCAGTACTTC
CASSYSGIYEQYF
>-|TRBD1|TRBV13|16|TRBJ2-3
TGTGCCAGCAGCCCCCCCGGGACAGAAAGCCTGGATACGCAGTATTTT
CASSPPGTESLDTQYF
>-|TRBD2|TRBV2|13|TRBJ2-5
TGTGCCAGCAGTGGTGTACTAGCGGAGACCCAGTACTTC
CASSGVLAETQYF
>-|-|TRBV18|15|TRBJ1-4
TGTGCCAGCTCACCAGTGGGACTTCCTAATGAAAAACTGTTTTTT
CASSPVGLPNEKLFF
>once|-|TRBV29-1|11|TRBJ2-1
TGCAGCGTTGGCTCCGGGAATGAGCAGTTCTTC
CSVGSGNEQFF
>-|TRBD1|TRBV7-9|16|TRBJ2-3
TGTGCCAGCAGCTTAGACCCGGGACAGGGGCTATATACGCAGTATTTT
CASSLDPGQGLYTQYF
>-|-|TRBV19|13|TRBJ1-1
TGTGCCAGTCGGGATCTGAGAAACACTGAAGCTTTCTTT
CASRDLRNTEAFF
>-|TRBD1|TRBV9|13|TRBJ2-5
TGTGCCAGCGGGACAGCGTACCAAGAGACCCAGTACTTC
CASGTAYQETQYF
>-|-|TRBV5-8|16|TRBJ1-6
TGTGCCAGCAGCCGAGGGAGGGGACCTATCAATTCACCCCTCCACTTT
CASSRGRGPINSPLHF
>-|TRBD1|TRBV27|15|TRBJ1-4
TGTGCCAGCAGGAGGGACAGCCTCTCGAATGAAAAACTGTTTTTT
CASRRDSLSNEKLFF